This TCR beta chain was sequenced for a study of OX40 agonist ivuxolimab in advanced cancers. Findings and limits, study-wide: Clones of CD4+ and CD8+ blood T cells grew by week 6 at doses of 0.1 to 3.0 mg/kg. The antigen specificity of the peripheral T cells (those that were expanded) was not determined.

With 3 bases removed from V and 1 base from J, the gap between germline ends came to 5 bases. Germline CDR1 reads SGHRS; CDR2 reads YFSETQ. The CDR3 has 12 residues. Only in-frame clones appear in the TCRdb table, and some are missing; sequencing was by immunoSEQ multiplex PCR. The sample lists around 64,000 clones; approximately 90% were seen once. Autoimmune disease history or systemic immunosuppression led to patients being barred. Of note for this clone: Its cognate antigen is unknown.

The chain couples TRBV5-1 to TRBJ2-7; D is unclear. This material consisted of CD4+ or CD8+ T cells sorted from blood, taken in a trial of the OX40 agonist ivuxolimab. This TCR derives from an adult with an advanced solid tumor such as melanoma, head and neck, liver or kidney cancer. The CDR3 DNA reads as TGCGCCAGCAGCTCGACTTCCTACGAGCAGTACTTC. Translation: CASSSTSYEQYF.